The present T cell receptor (beta chain) was sequenced within a study of blood T cells in healthy people across ages. Study observations and caveats: Conclusively comparing naive with antigen-experienced cells was impossible with unsorted PBMCs.

Regarding this clonotype: Its antigen is not known.

A second PCR, run for roughly 7 to 12 cycles, used a sample-barcoded 5' primer plus a J-beta primer mix. The template-switch adaptor was a 5' adaptor with 12 random nucleotides. It tagged each cDNA molecule. From the 5' RACE reads, TCRdb called clonotypes with MiXCR, one entry per CDR3 protein. In the table there are 800,000 or so distinct CDR3 sequences, roughly 60% of which are singletons. Each sample provided at least 5 micrograms of extracted total RNA. This clonotype was obtained from a man younger than 45 in good health. The sequenced sample was blood.

This CDR3 reads CASSYLGTGGTYEQYF. The CDR3 nucleotides read TGTGCCAGCAGTTACTTGGGGACAGGGGGGACCTACGAGCAGTACTTC. The rearrangement uses TRBV6-5 and TRBJ2-7; TRBD1 agrees at 11 bases. Germline CDR1 is MNHEY and CDR2 is SVGAGI. After removal of 1 base from V and 2 bases from J, the junction contained 4 bases not matched to a gene. The CDR3 length is 16 residues.